The 32 T cell receptor beta chains below all came from one sample that was sequenced in a study of identical twins (dated by TCRdb to 2015 to 2016). Preparation of the library involved 5' RACE. Sequencing was carried out with an Illumina HiSeq 2000. Starting from the raw public reads, TCRdb applied fastp trimming at Q25, assembled clones with MiXCR and retained in-frame beta chains. Entries that share a CDR3 protein sequence are merged under the most common genes and DNA. In all, the sample holds some 560,000 distinct CDR3 sequences, and roughly 9.9% of those were seen once. The ten top clones hold 3% of the sample. This sample also appeared in a second study, on yellow fever vaccine responses in identical twins.

Sequencing was done on a sample of PBMCs. The source is a young woman in good health.

This clonotype was recorded a few times. This chain joins TRBV7-9 and TRBJ2-2, with D uncertain. The CDR3 has 9 amino acids. Trimming removed 11 bases at V and 7 bases at J, with 5 bases between. Per the germline V gene, CDR1 is SEHNR and CDR2 is FQNEAQ (reference sequence). CDR3 region: CAVDGELFF. CDR3 in DNA: TGTGCCGTGGACGGGGAGCTGTTTTTT.

The chain employs TRBV7-9 and TRBJ2-5; D possibly corresponds to TRBD2 (6 bases). The V end lost 7 bases, the J end lost 2 bases, and 17 bases lay between the germline ends. Germline-derived CDR1 and CDR2 are SEHNR and FQNEAQ (reference sequence). This CDR3 comprises 15 residues. The CDR3 loop is CASNAGRTAQETQYF. The CDR3 DNA reads TGTGCCAGCAACGCGGGGAGGACTGCACAAGAGACCCAGTACTTC.

This clonotype was picked up many times. V and J are TRBV5-1 and TRBJ2-5; 7 nucleotides line up with TRBD2. CDR1 and CDR2 (germline): SGHRS, YFSETQ. There are 14 residues in the CDR3. The junction had 2 bases not matched to a gene; V was cut back by 0 bases and J by 3 bases. The CDR3 nucleotides read TGCGCCAGCAGCTTGGCTAGCGGTAAAGAGACCCAGTACTTC. Its translation is CASSLASGKETQYF.

The chain uses TRBV4-3 and TRBJ2-5; D unclear. This CDR3 is 15 amino acids long. The V gene lost 0 bases and the J gene lost 1 base, with 9 bases spanning the gap. Germline V gene data show CDR1 as LGHNA and CDR2 as YSLEER. The CDR3 sequence: CASSQDLSFQETQYF. The CDR3 DNA reads TGCGCCAGCAGCCAAGATCTGTCCTTCCAAGAGACCCAGTACTTC.

This rearrangement joins TRBV6-2 or TRBV6-3 to TRBJ2-5; D ambiguous. V was trimmed by 7 bases and J by 2 bases, leaving 11 bases between them. CDR3 size: 13 residues. Germline V gives CDR1 MNHEY, CDR2 SVGEGT. The CDR3 DNA follows: TGTGCCAGCACCCCCTCTGGGCAAGAGACCCAGTACTTC. Translating it yields CASTPSGQETQYF.

V and J are TRBV4-1 and TRBJ2-1; possible D gene TRBD2, 5 bases. Trimming shortened V by 4 bases and J by 12 bases, and 19 bases separated the two germline ends. CDR1 and CDR2 (germline): MGHRA, YSYEKL. The length of the CDR3 is 14 residues. The CDR3: CASSPNGVSSGQFF. CDR3 sequence (DNA): TGCGCCAGCAGCCCCAACGGGGTTTCGTCGGGGCAGTTCTTC.

This clonotype was observed a handful of times. This sequence joins TRBV7-9 and TRBJ2-1; TRBD2 aligns across 8 bases. V lost 9 bases to trimming and J lost 12 bases; unmatched junction nucleotides: 10. The CDR3 totals 12 residues. The germline CDR1 and CDR2 sequences are SEHNR and FQNEAQ (reference sequence). CDR3 sequence (DNA): TGTGCCAGTCGTGAGACCCGGGGGGGGCAGTTCTTC. Encoded protein: CASRETRGGQFF.

The genes are TRBV7-2 and TRBJ1-2; no clear D. Germline CDR1 SGHTA, CDR2 FQGNSA. V was clipped by 2 bases and J by 8 bases, with 15 bases between them. The CDR3 contains 14 residues. The DNA for the CDR3 is TGTGCCAGCAGCTTATTAGGAGTTGGGGAGGGCTACACCTTC. Protein sequence: CASSLLGVGEGYTF.

This clonotype showed up many times. The chain uses TRBV7-9 and TRBJ2-2; D is undetermined. This CDR3 is built from 12 residues. The germline V and J ends were trimmed by 5 bases and 6 bases, with 7 bases remaining between them. The germline gives CDR1 SEHNR, CDR2 FQNEAQ (reference sequence). As DNA, the CDR3 is TGTGCCAGCAGCGGCGGCGCCGGGGAGCTGTTTTTT. Its translation: CASSGGAGELFF.

This clonotype was counted between two and nine times. The genes are TRBV28 and TRBJ2-5, with 9 bases aligning to TRBD1. Germline-derived CDR1 and CDR2 are MDHEN and SYDVKM. The ends lost 5 bases at V and 2 bases at J; junction bases unmatched: 9. The CDR3 has 16 amino acids. In DNA form, the CDR3 reads TGTGCCAGCAGTGCCGCGGGGACAGGGCGGCAAGAGACCCAGTACTTC. Protein product: CASSAAGTGRQETQYF. Full variable domain (rest looked up from reference TRBV28 and TRBJ2-5): DVKVTQSSRYLVKRTGEKVFLECVQDMDHENMFWYRQDPGLGLRLIYFSYDVKMKEKGDIPEGYSVSREKKERFSLILESASTNQTSMYLCASSAAGTGRQETQYFGPGTRLLVL.

This clonotype has more than one count but fewer than ten. The V gene is TRBV20-1, the J gene TRBJ2-1; 8 nucleotides match TRBD2. The CDR3 consists of 12 residues. Per germline, CDR1 DFQATT and CDR2 SNEGSKA (reference sequence). Losses at the gene ends were 0 bases for V and 13 bases for J; bases not matched to a gene: 5. As DNA, the CDR3 is TGCAGTGCTAGAGATAACGGGAGGGCCCAGTTCTTC. It codes for CSARDNGRAQFF.

This clonotype was recorded a few times. The J gene is TRBJ1-1, the V gene TRBV20-1, with D possibly being TRBD1 (5 bases). The CDR3 is made up of 13 amino acids. CDR1 is DFQATT, CDR2 SNEGSKA, per germline (reference sequence). Between the trimmed V and J ends, which lost 0 bases and 4 bases, there was a span of 9 bases. The CDR3 sequence is CSAREGGATEAFF. The CDR3 DNA reads as TGCAGTGCTAGAGAAGGAGGGGCCACTGAAGCTTTCTTT.

Ten or more counts support this clonotype. The chain is built from TRBV25-1 and TRBJ2-7; maybe TRBD1 (5 bases). This CDR3 comprises 12 residues. V was clipped by 5 bases and J by 4 bases, with 9 bases between them. CDR1 is MGHDK and CDR2 is SYGVNS in the germline V gene. The CDR3 region has the DNA TGTGCCAGCAGTTCAAAGGGGTACGAGCAGTACTTC. It specifies CASSSKGYEQYF.

This clonotype was recorded at least ten times. The gene calls are TRBV2 and TRBJ2-3, with TRBD1 matching 10 bases. The junction had 3 bases not matched to a gene; V was cut back by 6 bases and J by 6 bases. Germline values: CDR1 SNHLY, CDR2 FYNNEI. The CDR3 length is 13 residues. The CDR3 DNA reads as TGTGCCAGCAGGGGACAGGGGAGGGATACGCAGTATTTT. It translates to CASRGQGRDTQYF. Filled out from reference TRBV2 and TRBJ2-3, the complete variable domain reads EPEVTQTPSHQVTQMGQEVILRCVPISNHLYFYWYRQILGQKVEFLVSFYNNEISEKSEIFDDQFSVERPDGSNFTLKIRSTKLEDSAMYFCASRGQGRDTQYFGPGTRLTVL.

This clonotype was observed at least ten times. The chain recombines TRBV12-3 or TRBV12-4 with TRBJ2-7, with D tentatively TRBD1 (8 bases). Between the trimmed V and J ends, which lost 5 bases and 6 bases, there was a span of 14 bases. CDR3 length: 13 residues. The CDR3 spells CASSLTGEGEQYF. In nucleotides, the CDR3 is TGTGCCAGCAGTCTGACAGGGGAGGGCGAGCAGTACTTC.

This clonotype has just a few counts. V is TRBV12-3 or TRBV12-4 and J is TRBJ2-5; 11 bases fit TRBD2. The J segment lost 6 bases and the V segment lost 6 bases, leaving 6 bases of the junction unmatched. This CDR3 comprises 14 residues. The CDR3 nucleotides read TGTGCCAGCAGCGGGACTAGCGGCAAGAAGACCCAGTACTTC. This sequence encodes CASSGTSGKKTQYF.

This clonotype was seen only a few times. This sequence joins TRBV7-9 and TRBJ2-1, with 7 nucleotides matching TRBD2. The CDR3 totals 15 residues. V trimming: 8 bases; J trimming: 5 bases; junction bases outside the gene matches: 12. The germline gives CDR1 SEHNR, CDR2 FQNEAQ (reference sequence). This CDR3 reads CASDRSLAVDNEQFF. CDR3 DNA: TGTGCCAGCGACCGGTCGCTAGCGGTAGACAATGAGCAGTTCTTC.

The V gene is TRBV6-2 or TRBV6-3, the J gene TRBJ2-6; 11 bases agree with TRBD2. The CDR3 spans 17 residues. Germline trimming cut 5 bases from V and 0 bases from J; bases unmatched to any gene: 3. Germline CDR1 MNHEY, CDR2 SVGEGT. CDR3 sequence: CASSGLAGNSGANVLTF. CDR3 DNA: TGTGCCAGCAGTGGACTAGCGGGCAACTCTGGGGCCAACGTCCTGACTTTC.

V is TRBV28 and J is TRBJ2-2; 7 bases match TRBD2. CDR1 and CDR2 (germline): MDHEN, SYDVKM. The CDR3 runs 15 residues. V dropped 3 bases and J dropped 5; count of bases not matched to a gene: 6. CDR3 sequence: CASSFGGRMTGELFF. CDR3 nucleotide sequence: TGTGCCAGCAGTTTCGGCGGGAGAATGACCGGGGAGCTGTTTTTT.

The CDR3 loop is CASSPGLGGGYEQYF. In DNA, the CDR3 is TGTGCCAGCAGTCCCGGTTTGGGTGGAGGATACGAGCAGTACTTC. J is TRBJ2-7 and V is TRBV12-3 or TRBV12-4; tentative D call: TRBD2 (5 bases). V dropped 5 bases and J dropped 4 bases, with 18 bases sitting between them. The CDR3 spans 15 residues.

This clonotype occurred many times. The chain joins TRBV12-3 or TRBV12-4 to TRBJ2-3; D unresolved. This CDR3 spans 14 amino acids. V shed 3 bases and J shed 5 bases, with 12 bases lying between them. In nucleotides, the CDR3 is TGTGCCAGCAGTTTTAGTGTAGGGAAAGATACGCAGTATTTT. This translates into CASSFSVGKDTQYF.

In this sample, this clonotype turned up a few times. The chain recombines TRBV5-1 with TRBJ2-6; 7 bases are shared with TRBD1. Germline V CDR1 and CDR2: SGHRS, YFSETQ. V lost 3 bases, J lost 0 bases, and 3 bases stayed unmatched. This CDR3 comprises 16 residues. The CDR3 here is CASSSGQYSGANVLTF. The CDR3 region has the DNA TGCGCCAGCAGCTCGGGACAGTACTCTGGGGCCAACGTCCTGACTTTC.

The rearrangement uses TRBV28 and TRBJ2-7, with TRBD2 identical over 8 bases. V was pared by 3 bases and J by 2 bases, with 6 bases of the junction left unmatched. The CDR3 has 15 residues. From germline, CDR1 is MDHEN and CDR2 SYDVKM. The CDR3 sequence is CASSLPSGRTYEQYF. The CDR3 nucleotides read TGTGCCAGCAGTTTGCCCAGCGGGAGAACCTACGAGCAGTACTTC.

This clonotype was found a few times. The chain uses TRBV27 and TRBJ2-1; D possibly corresponds to TRBD2 (5 bases). CDR3 length equals 16 residues. The V and J ends lost 7 bases and 0 bases respectively, with 16 bases between them. In germline, CDR1 is MNHEY, CDR2 SMNVEV (reference sequence). CDR3 in amino acids: CASTAFAGSSYNEQFF. The CDR3 DNA follows: TGTGCCAGCACCGCATTCGCTGGGAGCTCCTACAATGAGCAGTTCTTC.

The gene calls are TRBV6-5 and TRBJ2-5; TRBD2 might be the D (6 bases). The ends were cut back, 2 bases at V and 5 bases at J, with 15 bases in the middle. The germline gives CDR1 MNHEY, CDR2 SVGAGI. The CDR3 length is 15 residues. The CDR3 is CASSYGSGGRETQYF. The CDR3 DNA reads TGTGCCAGCAGTTACGGTTCCGGGGGTCGGGAGACCCAGTACTTC.

This clonotype was detected only a few times. The CDR3 protein is CASISAGPSYNEQFF. CDR3 bases: TGTGCCAGCATATCAGCGGGACCCTCCTACAATGAGCAGTTCTTC. The genes are TRBV6-2 or TRBV6-3 and TRBJ2-1; 7 bases agree with TRBD2. Germline CDR1 reads MNHEY; CDR2 reads SVGEGT. CDR3 length equals 15 residues. V dropped 7 bases and J dropped 0; count of bases not matched to a gene: 6.

This clonotype was observed at least ten times. The genes are TRBV15 and TRBJ2-1; a possible D gene is TRBD2 (6 bases). The CDR3 sequence is 16 residues long. V was clipped by 1 base and J by 0 bases, with 10 bases between them. Germline V CDR1 and CDR2: LNHNV, YYDKDF (reference sequence). The CDR3 loop is CATSRGSGDSYNEQFF. The CDR3 nucleotides are TGTGCCACCAGCAGAGGTAGCGGAGACTCCTACAATGAGCAGTTCTTC.

This clonotype was observed a handful of times. The chain is built from TRBV7-9 and TRBJ1-6; no reliable D call. V was pared by 8 bases and J by 11 bases, with 16 bases between. Germline V gene lookup returns CDR1 SEHNR and CDR2 FQNEAQ (reference sequence). This CDR3 has 13 amino acids. The CDR3 protein is CASSGTGETPLHF. The CDR3 nucleotides are TGTGCCAGCTCCGGAACTGGCGAGACACCCCTCCACTTT. The full variable domain, its missing parts supplied by reference TRBV7-9 and TRBJ1-6, is DTGVSQNPRHKITKRGQNVTFRCDPISEHNRLYWYRQTLGQGPEFLTYFQNEAQLEKSRLLSDRFSAERPKGSFSTLEIQRTEQGDSAMYLCASSGTGETPLHFGNGTRLTVT.

V gene TRBV4-3 combines with J gene TRBJ2-7; a possible D gene is TRBD2 (5 bases). Germline assignment: CDR1 LGHNA and CDR2 YSLEER. The CDR3 spans 15 residues. Trimming removed 1 base from V and 1 base from J, with 11 bases in between. Written as DNA, the CDR3 is TGCGCCAGCAGCCAAGTTTGGTCGGGGTCCTACGAGCAGTACTTC. Its translation is CASSQVWSGSYEQYF.

This clonotype was found a few times. The rearrangement links TRBV29-1 to TRBJ2-2; 7 positions match TRBD2. V shed 7 bases and J 0 bases; nucleotides not matched to a gene: 2. CDR1 and CDR2 from the germline V gene are SQVTM and ANQGSEA. The CDR3 is made up of 13 amino acids. The DNA of the CDR3 is TGCAGCGGGGCGGGGGCGAACACCGGGGAGCTGTTTTTT. It yields the protein CSGAGANTGELFF.

In this sample, this clonotype turned up many times. V and J are TRBV12-5 and TRBJ2-1; no reliable D call. The length of the CDR3 is 11 residues. In germline, CDR1 is LGHNT, CDR2 FRNRAP. V lost 5 bases to trimming and J lost 8 bases, with 7 bases between them. The CDR3 region is CASGIEDEQFF. DNA of the CDR3: TGTGCTAGTGGTATAGAGGATGAGCAGTTCTTC.

This clonotype appeared many times. The chain combines TRBV5-1 with TRBJ2-5, with 10 bases that match TRBD2. This CDR3 is built from 16 residues. CDR1 is SGHRS and CDR2 is YFSETQ in the germline V gene. J lost 1 base, V lost 4 bases, and 7 bases had no gene match. CDR3 residues: CASSDPRLAGQETQYF. DNA of the CDR3: TGCGCCAGCAGCGATCCTCGACTAGCGGGCCAAGAGACCCAGTACTTC.